This T cell receptor (beta chain) was sequenced for a study of T cell repertoires in cytomegalovirus infection. The overall study: Carrying CMV and the relevant HLA type showed in public TCR beta signatures.

Trimming shortened V by 0 bases and J by 1 base, and 9 bases separated the two germline ends. CDR1 is LGHDT and CDR2 is YNNKEL in the germline V gene (reference sequence). The CDR3 has 15 residues. TCRdb ran MiXCR on the reads and lists one entry per CDR3 protein. The table lists hundreds of thousands of distinct CDR3 sequences, around 10% of them singletons. The source is a human donor in good health (CMV status not recorded). Some clones in this sample may be carry-over from other donors' samples. The chain carries TRBV3-1 and TRBJ1-1; maybe TRBD1 (5 bases). The sequencing sample was made of PBMCs. CDR3 nucleotide sequence: TGTGCCAGCAGCCAAGAAACAGGACAGAACACTGAAGCTTTCTTT. Amino acid sequence: CASSQETGQNTEAFF.